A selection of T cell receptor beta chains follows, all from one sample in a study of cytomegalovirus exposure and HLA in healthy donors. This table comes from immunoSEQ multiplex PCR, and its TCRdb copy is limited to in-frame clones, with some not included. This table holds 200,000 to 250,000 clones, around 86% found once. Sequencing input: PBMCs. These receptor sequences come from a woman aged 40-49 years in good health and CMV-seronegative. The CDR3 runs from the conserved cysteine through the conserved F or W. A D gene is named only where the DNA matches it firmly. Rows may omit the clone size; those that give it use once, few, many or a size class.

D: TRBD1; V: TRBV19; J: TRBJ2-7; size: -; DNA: TGTGCCAGTAGTTCCGGACAGGACTACGAGCAGTACTTC; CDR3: CASSSGQDYEQYF
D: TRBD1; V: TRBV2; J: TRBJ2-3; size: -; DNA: TGTGCCAGCAGTGGTTTAGTGTGGGACAGTGCTAGCACAGATACGCAGTATTTT; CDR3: CASSGLVWDSASTDTQYF
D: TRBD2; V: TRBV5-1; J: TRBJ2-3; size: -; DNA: TGCGCCAGCAGCTTGTTATTCGGGGCTAGCGGGAGGAGCGTAGATACGCAGTATTTT; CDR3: CASSLLFGASGRSVDTQYF
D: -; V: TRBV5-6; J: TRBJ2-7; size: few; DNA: TGTGCCAGCAGCTTCAGTCCGGGAAATTTAGACGAGCAGTACTTC; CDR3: CASSFSPGNLDEQYF
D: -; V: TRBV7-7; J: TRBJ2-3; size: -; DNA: TGTGCCAGCAGCTTATCGGCAGGGTCAGATACGCAGTATTTT; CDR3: CASSLSAGSDTQYF
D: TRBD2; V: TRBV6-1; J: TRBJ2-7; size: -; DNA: TGTGCCAGCAGCAGAGCGGGGCTGCGGATTTACGAGCAGTACTTC; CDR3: CASSRAGLRIYEQYF
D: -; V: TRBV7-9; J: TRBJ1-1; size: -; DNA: TGTGCCAGCAGCTTGACGGGGGAGACAATGAAAGCTTTCTTT; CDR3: CASSLTGETMKAFF
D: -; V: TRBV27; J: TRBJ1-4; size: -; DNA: TGTGCCAGCACAAGCGGTCAGGCAAATGAAAAACTGTTTTTT; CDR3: CASTSGQANEKLFF
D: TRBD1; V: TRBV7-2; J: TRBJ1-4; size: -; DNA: TGTGCCAGCAGCGTGAGAGAGGGACAGGGGCTTACTTTTAATGAAAAACTGTTTTTT; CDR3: CASSVREGQGLTFNEKLFF
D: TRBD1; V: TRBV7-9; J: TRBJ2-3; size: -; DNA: TGTGCCAGCAGCTTGGAGGACAGGGGGCGCCGGGGGAGTACGCAGTATTTT; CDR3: CASSLEDRGRRGSTQYF
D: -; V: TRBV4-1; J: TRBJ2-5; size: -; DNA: TGCGCCAGCAGCCAAGGCGCTAGCTTGCAGATGGAGACCCAGTACTTC; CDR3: CASSQGASLQMETQYF
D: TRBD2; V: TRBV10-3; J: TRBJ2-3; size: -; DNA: TGTGCCATCAGCCTAGCGGAGGCAGATACGCAGTATTTT; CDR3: CAISLAEADTQYF
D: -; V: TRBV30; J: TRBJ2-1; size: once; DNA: TGTGCCTGGAGAGCGGTCTCCTACAATGAGCAGTTCTTC; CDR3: CAWRAVSYNEQFF
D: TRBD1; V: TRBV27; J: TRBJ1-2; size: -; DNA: TGTGCCAGCAGTCCATGGACAGGGCCAAATGGCTACACCTTC; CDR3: CASSPWTGPNGYTF
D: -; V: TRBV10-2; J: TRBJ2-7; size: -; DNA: TGCGCCAGCAGGGAGGGTGGGGGGTCCTACGAGCAGTACTTC; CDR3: CASREGGGSYEQYF